The next 32 T cell receptor beta chains were all read from a single sample in a study of T cells in Graves' hyperthyroidism and ophthalmopathy. From RNA transcripts, TCR beta CDR3 regions were amplified. TCR CDR3 underwent first-round RT-PCR with the HTBI primer set. Each CDR3 protein is one row after TCRdb ran MiXCR on the multiplex PCR reads. Of 220,000 or so distinct CDR3 sequences listed, approximately 16% are singletons. Sequencing was done on a sample of blood. These receptors originate from a woman between 18 and 30 years old with Graves' ophthalmopathy.

There are many counts of this clonotype. This chain uses TRBV27 with TRBJ2-1, with 11 bases fitting TRBD2. The CDR3 has 17 residues. The germline V gene encodes CDR1 MNHEY and CDR2 SMNVEV (reference sequence). The J segment lost 3 bases and the V segment lost 2 bases, leaving 6 bases of the junction unmatched. The CDR3 reads CASSLTGTSGNYNEQFF. CDR3 sequence (DNA): TGTGCCAGCAGTTTAACCGGGACTAGCGGAAACTACAATGAGCAGTTCTTC.

This clonotype came up many times. This sequence joins TRBV28 and TRBJ1-2, with 9 nucleotides matching TRBD1. CDR1 and CDR2 from the germline V gene are MDHEN and SYDVKM. The CDR3 consists of 15 residues. After removal of 6 bases from V and 2 bases from J, the junction contained 7 bases not matched to a gene. CDR3 residues: CASRTGTGRNYGYTF. The CDR3 bases are TGTGCCAGCAGGACCGGGACAGGGCGGAACTATGGCTACACCTTC.

A word on this clonotype: A much larger clone sits a single nucleotide away, making a read error possible. Given the absence of the conserved phenylalanine or tryptophan at the CDR3 end, a read error is likely. The rearrangement links TRBV5-1 to TRBJ2-2; D is uncertain. The V and J ends lost 4 bases and 1 base respectively, with 11 bases between them. Germline loops: CDR1 SGHRS, CDR2 YFSETQ. The CDR3 is made up of 15 amino acids. The CDR3 is CASSLGSQNTGELFS. In nucleotides, the CDR3 is TGCGCCAGCAGCCTAGGGTCGCAGAACACCGGGGAGCTGTTTTCT.

In its sample, this clonotype was seen many times. This chain links TRBV29-1 with TRBJ1-1, with 7 positions matching TRBD1. J gave up 5 bases and V 0 bases, and 9 bases lay outside the gene matches. Germline CDR1 is SQVTM and CDR2 is ANQGSEA. This CDR3 is 15 amino acids long. For the CDR3, the DNA is TGCAGCGTTGAAGATCCTCGGACAGGCTGGACTGAAGCTTTCTTT. Encoded protein: CSVEDPRTGWTEAFF.

This clonotype showed up many times. The chain employs TRBV6-2 or TRBV6-3 and TRBJ1-4, with D uncertain. CDR3 length equals 18 residues. Germline CDR1 is MNHEY and CDR2 is SVGEGT. Trimming stripped 2 bases from V and 0 bases from J, with 16 bases between. The CDR3: CASSYMSPGKATNEKLFF. The CDR3 bases are TGTGCCAGCAGTTACATGTCGCCCGGTAAAGCAACTAATGAAAAACTGTTTTTT.

As regards this clonotype: This sequence may be a read error, since a much larger clone differs from it by one base. V gene TRBV20-1 combines with J gene TRBJ1-4; tentative D call: TRBD1 (6 bases). Deletions cut 7 bases from V and 3 bases from J, with 21 bases between. The germline V gene encodes CDR1 DFQATT and CDR2 SNEGSKA (reference sequence). The CDR3 has 16 amino acids. In DNA, the CDR3 is TGCAGTGAGGCGAAACTTAACAGGGTACCTAATGAAAAACTGTTTTTT. Its protein is CSEAKLNRVPNEKLFF.

The rearrangement joins TRBV5-8 to TRBJ2-1; no definite D call. The CDR3 contains 13 residues. The germline CDR1 and CDR2 sequences are SGHTS and YDEGEE. V dropped 1 base and J dropped 4 bases, with 6 bases sitting between them. CDR3 sequence reads: CASSLPTYNEQFF. CDR3 nucleotides: TGTGCCAGCAGCTTGCCGACGTACAATGAGCAGTTCTTC.

This clonotype was picked up a small number of times. The chain uses TRBV19 and TRBJ2-3; no clear D. This CDR3 is 14 amino acids long. Trimming cost V 0 bases and J 5 bases, with 9 bases left between them. Germline V gene sequence: CDR1 LNHDA, CDR2 SQIVND (reference sequence). CDR3 region: CASSIEGREDTQYF. CDR3 nucleotide sequence: TGTGCCAGTAGTATAGAAGGAAGAGAAGATACGCAGTATTTT.

This clonotype has at least ten counts. The rearrangement joins TRBV20-1 to TRBJ2-5; D is unclear. The V end lost 7 bases, the J end lost 0 bases, and 9 bases lay between the germline ends. The CDR3 is made up of 12 amino acids. Per the germline V gene, CDR1 is DFQATT and CDR2 is SNEGSKA (reference sequence). This CDR3 is CSGKPHQETQYF. The DNA for the CDR3 is TGCAGTGGTAAACCACACCAAGAGACCCAGTACTTC.

This clonotype came up many times. V usage is TRBV13 and J usage is TRBJ1-2; D is possibly TRBD1 (5 bases). Trimming removed 3 bases from V and 6 bases from J, with 14 bases in between. Per germline, CDR1 PRHDT and CDR2 FYEKMQ (reference sequence). This CDR3 region has 14 residues. Written as DNA, the CDR3 is TGTGCCAGCAGCTTTCCCGGGACGCCAGATGGCTACACCTTC. It yields the protein CASSFPGTPDGYTF. The variable domain in full, completed from reference TRBV13 and TRBJ1-2, reads AAGVIQSPRHLIKEKRETATLKCYPIPRHDTVYWYQQGPGQDPQFLISFYEKMQSDKGSIPDRFSAQQFSDYHSELNMSSLELGDSALYFCASSFPGTPDGYTFGSGTRLTVV.

This clonotype was seen ten or more times. The V and J genes are TRBV30 and TRBJ2-5; possibly TRBD1 for D (5 bases). The germline V gene has CDR1 GTSNPN and CDR2 SVGIG (reference sequence). Trimming took 4 bases from V and 3 from J, leaving 12 bases between them. The CDR3 is made up of 13 amino acids. The CDR3 DNA is TGTGCCTGGAAGGGGCCCGGCGAAGAGACCCAGTACTTC. Its protein is CAWKGPGEETQYF.

Only a few counts were recorded for this clonotype. The V and J genes are TRBV2 and TRBJ2-1; 8 bases agree with TRBD2. Germline CDR1 and CDR2: SNHLY and FYNNEI. V was clipped by 5 bases and J by 0 bases; unmatched bases: 15. The CDR3 spans 19 residues. CDR3 sequence reads: CASSHEWASGWSSYNEQFF. In DNA, the CDR3 is TGTGCCAGCAGTCATGAATGGGCTAGCGGGTGGAGCTCCTACAATGAGCAGTTCTTC.

This clonotype has a count of ten or more. The rearrangement joins TRBV11-2 to TRBJ2-7; weak D call: TRBD2 (6 bases). The CDR3 spans 16 residues. V gave up 2 bases and J gave up 1 base, with 15 bases separating them. Germline loops: CDR1 SGHAT, CDR2 FQNNGV. CDR3 sequence: CASSLSFGRVSYEQYF. CDR3 nucleotides: TGTGCCAGCAGCTTAAGTTTCGGGAGAGTGTCCTACGAGCAGTACTTC.

This clonotype was seen at least ten times. This chain connects TRBV28 to TRBJ2-2; D not resolved. From germline, CDR1 is MDHEN and CDR2 SYDVKM. Trimming took off 2 bases at V and 4 bases at J, with 11 bases between the two ends. The CDR3 is 15 amino acids. CDR3 residues: CASSLTQTGTGELFF. CDR3 in DNA: TGTGCCAGCAGTTTAACCCAAACGGGCACCGGGGAGCTGTTTTTT.

Ten or more counts support this clonotype. The gene calls are TRBV15 and TRBJ2-1; no definite D call. The CDR3 consists of 18 residues. The V and J ends lost 4 bases and 3 bases respectively, with 22 bases between them. Germline V gene lookup returns CDR1 LNHNV and CDR2 YYDKDF (reference sequence). CDR3 nucleotide sequence: TGTGCCACCAGCACCAAGAAAGTGGAGAGGTCACTCTACAATGAGCAGTTCTTC. Protein product: CATSTKKVERSLYNEQFF.

This clonotype was seen many times. This chain links TRBV11-2 with TRBJ2-7; TRBD2 might be the D (5 bases). CDR1 SGHAT and CDR2 FQNNGV come from the germline V gene. Trimming shortened V by 5 bases and J by 2 bases, and 16 bases separated the two germline ends. The CDR3 length is 15 residues. This chain's CDR3 is CASSLTSVMTYEQYF. The DNA for the CDR3 is TGTGCCAGCAGCCTCACTAGTGTTATGACCTACGAGCAGTACTTC.

This clonotype was seen more than once but under ten times. The genes are TRBV7-9 and TRBJ2-2; TRBD2 matches at 12 bases. This CDR3 is 19 amino acids long. CDR1 and CDR2 from the germline V gene are SEHNR and FQNEAQ (reference sequence). Trimming at V came to 5 bases and at J to 3 bases, leaving 13 bases not matched to a gene. CDR3 nucleotide sequence: TGTGCCAGCAGCCAAGACGGGGCTAGCGGGGGGGCCGACACCGGGGAGCTGTTTTTT. Amino acid sequence: CASSQDGASGGADTGELFF.

There are many counts of this clonotype. This chain uses TRBV10-1 with TRBJ2-1; unclear D gene. CDR3 length equals 13 residues. Germline V CDR1 and CDR2: WNHNN, SYGVQD (reference sequence). V dropped 4 bases and J dropped 10 bases, with 14 bases sitting between them. CDR3 region: CASSGRNVGEQFF. In DNA, the CDR3 is TGCGCCAGCAGTGGGCGAAACGTTGGAGAGCAGTTCTTC.

The sample holds many counts of this clonotype. This chain links TRBV15 with TRBJ1-1; 7 bases are shared with TRBD1. CDR3 length equals 14 residues. Germline V gene lookup returns CDR1 LNHNV and CDR2 YYDKDF (reference sequence). V shed 5 bases and J 0 bases; nucleotides not matched to a gene: 3. The CDR3: CATSGTDMNTEAFF. The CDR3 region has the DNA TGTGCCACCAGCGGGACAGATATGAACACTGAAGCTTTCTTT. Together with reference TRBV15 and TRBJ1-1, the CDR3 gives the full variable domain: DAMVIQNPRYQVTQFGKPVTLSCSQTLNHNVMYWYQQKSSQAPKLLFHYYDKDFNNEADTPDNFQSRRPNTSFCFLDIRSPGLGDTAMYLCATSGTDMNTEAFFGQGTRLTVV.

This clonotype was observed many times. V and J are TRBV28 and TRBJ2-7; D is ambiguous. This CDR3 is built from 11 residues. The ends were cut back, 3 bases at V and 5 bases at J, with 5 bases in the middle. Germline V gene sequence: CDR1 MDHEN, CDR2 SYDVKM. The CDR3 protein is CASSLKNEQYF. The CDR3 nucleotides are TGTGCCAGCAGTTTGAAAAACGAGCAGTACTTC.

The table lists this clonotype with a few counts. V gene TRBV4-1 combines with J gene TRBJ2-7; TRBD1 or TRBD2 may be the D gene (5 bases each). Trimming pared 1 base from V and 7 bases from J, leaving 20 bases between. CDR1 and CDR2 from the germline V gene are MGHRA and YSYEKL. The CDR3 contains 16 residues. CDR3 protein: CASSQAAWTLSGEQYF. In DNA, the CDR3 is TGCGCCAGCAGCCAAGCTGCCTGGACACTCTCGGGGGAGCAGTACTTC.

This clonotype was seen ten or more times. The genes are TRBV5-1 and TRBJ1-1; D unresolved. V was clipped by 4 bases and J by 9 bases, with 19 bases between them. The CDR3 spans 14 residues. Per the germline V gene, CDR1 is SGHRS and CDR2 is YFSETQ. Here the CDR3 reads CASSEGGLGSQAFF. The CDR3 DNA reads as TGCGCCAGCAGCGAGGGAGGGTTGGGGAGTCAAGCTTTCTTT.

Ten or more counts support this clonotype. The rearrangement joins TRBV10-3 to TRBJ1-1; 7 nucleotides match TRBD1. Germline V gene sequence: CDR1 ENHRY, CDR2 SYGVKD. The CDR3 loop spans 14 amino acids. J lost 5 bases, V lost 7 bases, and 10 bases had no gene match. Here the CDR3 DNA reads TGTGCCATCACCGAACAGGGGCGCGGAACTGAAGCTTTCTTT. Protein: CAITEQGRGTEAFF.

This clonotype came up many times. The chain has TRBV24-1 and TRBJ2-2; possibly TRBD1 for D (6 bases). Germline CDR1 is KGHDR and CDR2 is SFDVKD. There are 14 residues in the CDR3. Trimming cost V 4 bases and J 7 bases, with 12 bases left between them. The CDR3 here is CATSEATGIGELFF. DNA of the CDR3: TGTGCCACCAGTGAGGCTACAGGGATCGGGGAGCTGTTTTTT.

The chain recombines TRBV18 with TRBJ2-3; D ambiguous. From germline, CDR1 is KGHSH and CDR2 LQKENI. The CDR3 is made up of 13 amino acids. V lost 6 bases, J lost 8 bases, and 15 bases lay in between. CDR3 sequence (DNA): TGTGCCAGCTCTCCTAACCGGTATGGTACGCAGTATTTT. It translates to CASSPNRYGTQYF.

Only a few counts were recorded for this clonotype. The genes are TRBV19 and TRBJ1-5; D is undetermined. V dropped 3 bases and J dropped 2 bases, with 11 bases sitting between them. The CDR3 is 15 amino acids. CDR1 and CDR2 from the germline V gene are LNHDA and SQIVND (reference sequence). DNA of the CDR3: TGTGCCAGTAGTATCTTCCCGAATCGCAATCAGCCCCAGCATTTT. This translates into CASSIFPNRNQPQHF.

V gene TRBV4-3 combines with J gene TRBJ2-1; D perhaps matches TRBD2 (6 bases). V was pared by 3 bases and J by 6 bases, with 15 bases between. The germline gives CDR1 LGHNA, CDR2 YSLEER. CDR3 length equals 15 residues. The CDR3: CASSQGSGGSNEQFF. The CDR3 region has the DNA TGCGCCAGCAGCCAGGGGTCCGGGGGAAGCAATGAGCAGTTCTTC.

In its sample, this clonotype was seen many times. J is TRBJ2-1 and V is TRBV19; a weak D match, TRBD1 (6 bases). The V gene lost 5 bases and the J gene lost 9 bases, with 29 bases spanning the gap. Germline CDR1 is LNHDA and CDR2 is SQIVND (reference sequence). The CDR3 sequence is 18 residues long. In DNA form, the CDR3 reads TGTGCCAGTAGTCGCCTCATAGGGGGAGCGAATTCGGAGAGTGAGCAGTTCTTC. Protein sequence: CASSRLIGGANSESEQFF.

This clonotype was found many times. The CDR3 spells CASSSTNNSDEQYF. As DNA, the CDR3 is TGTGCCAGCAGTTCAACGAACAACTCGGACGAGCAGTACTTC. The chain recombines TRBV28 with TRBJ2-7, with D uncertain. CDR1 and CDR2 from the germline V gene are MDHEN and SYDVKM. With 4 bases removed from V and 5 bases from J, the gap between germline ends came to 15 bases. CDR3 size: 14 residues.

The table lists this clonotype with many counts. The rearrangement links TRBV9 to TRBJ2-7, with TRBD2 matching over 7 bases. Germline V gives CDR1 SGDLS, CDR2 YYNGEE. The V segment lost 3 bases and the J segment 2 bases; nucleotides outside the gene matches: 5. This CDR3 has 14 residues. The CDR3: CASSERGTTYEQYF. DNA of the CDR3: TGTGCCAGCAGCGAGCGGGGTACCACCTACGAGCAGTACTTC.

This clonotype has at least ten counts. The chain carries TRBV5-6 and TRBJ2-5, with D possibly being TRBD2 (6 bases). Trimming removed 0 bases from V and 0 bases from J, with 6 bases in between. The length of the CDR3 is 14 residues. Germline V gives CDR1 SGHDT, CDR2 YYEEEE. The CDR3 nucleotides read TGTGCCAGCAGCTTGGGGGACTACCAAGAGACCCAGTACTTC. Translation gives CASSLGDYQETQYF. Looking up the rest from reference TRBV5-6 and TRBJ2-5 gives the full variable domain: DAGVTQSPTHLIKTRGQQVTLRCSPKSGHDTVSWYQQALGQGPQFIFQYYEEEERQRGNFPDRFSGHQFPNYSSELNVNALLLGDSALYLCASSLGDYQETQYFGPGTRLLVL.

This clonotype was observed at least ten times. The J gene is TRBJ1-1, the V gene TRBV3-1, with D perhaps matching TRBD1 (6 bases). The CDR3 runs 15 residues. Germline V gene lookup returns CDR1 LGHDT and CDR2 YNNKEL (reference sequence). With 4 bases removed from V and 2 bases from J, the gap between germline ends came to 14 bases. CDR3 amino acids: CASSLDSVPNTEAFF. For the CDR3, the DNA is TGTGCCAGCAGCCTGGACAGCGTCCCTAACACTGAAGCTTTCTTT.